This is a list of T cell receptor beta chains from one sample in a study of CD8+ T cells in alopecia areata. Sequencing used immunoSEQ multiplex PCR; TCRdb keeps in-frame clones, though not all of them. The sample shows 200,000 to 250,000 clones, roughly 66% of them seen only once. The material sequenced was CD4+ T cells sorted from blood, taken at roughly week 45, from a patient treated with tofacitinib. The source of these receptors is a human donor with alopecia areata. The CDR3 runs from the conserved cysteine through the conserved F or W. D genes are given only for firm matches. Rows give clone size only sometimes, using once, few, many, or a class for an expanded clone.

d_gene	v_gene	j_gene	abundance	CDR3aa	CDR3nt
TRBD2	TRBV29-1	TRBJ2-5	-	CSVDLAGGGQETQYF	TGCAGCGTTGATCTCGCGGGGGGGGGTCAAGAGACCCAGTACTTC
-	TRBV25-1	TRBJ1-4	many	CASSATGTEKLFF	TGTGCCAGCAGTGCAACCGGGACAGAAAAACTGTTTTTT
TRBD2	TRBV7-9	TRBJ2-7	few	CASSLIGTSVNEQYF	TGTGCCAGCAGCCTAATCGGGACTAGCGTAAACGAGCAGTACTTC
-	TRBV7-6	TRBJ2-7	-	CASSLVDSSLYEQYF	TGTGCCAGCAGCTTAGTCGACAGTTCCCTTTACGAGCAGTACTTC
TRBD1	TRBV5-1	TRBJ1-5	-	CASSSTGINQPQHF	TGCGCCAGCAGCTCGACAGGGATCAATCAGCCCCAGCATTTT
-	TRBV7-2	TRBJ2-3	-	CASRGGLSTDTQYF	TGTGCCAGCAGAGGGGGACTGAGCACAGATACGCAGTATTTT
-	TRBV29-1	TRBJ2-2	-	CSALPTLTGELFF	TGCAGCGCCCTACCCACACTCACCGGGGAGCTGTTTTTT
TRBD1	TRBV27	TRBJ2-1	-	CASSRSTGGLHNEQFF	TGTGCCAGCAGCCGGTCAACAGGGGGCCTCCACAATGAGCAGTTCTTC
-	TRBV7-2	TRBJ2-6	-	CASSFGTGRGANVLTF	TGTGCCAGCAGCTTTGGCACGGGACGAGGGGCCAACGTCCTGACTTTC
-	TRBV28	TRBJ1-2	-	CASSYPYGGRDDGYTF	TGTGCCAGCAGTTATCCGTACGGGGGGCGCGATGATGGCTACACCTTC
-	TRBV4-1	TRBJ1-2	once	CASSQDHGYTF	TGCGCCAGCAGCCAAGATCACGGCTACACCTTC
TRBD1	TRBV5-1	TRBJ1-2	-	CASSPDRGSYGYTF	TGCGCCAGCAGCCCGGACAGGGGCTCCTATGGCTACACCTTC
TRBD1	TRBV2	TRBJ1-1	-	CASSGGTGTLTTEAFF	TGTGCCAGCAGTGGGGGGACAGGGACCTTGACGACTGAAGCTTTCTTT
-	TRBV11-2	TRBJ2-2	-	CASSLDSSTTGELFF	TGTGCCAGCAGCTTAGATTCTAGTACCACCGGGGAGCTGTTTTTT
-	TRBV19	TRBJ1-1	-	CASTNLKGSGGTEAFF	TGTGCCAGTACGAACCTGAAGGGGAGTGGAGGCACTGAAGCTTTCTTT
-	TRBV29-1	TRBJ1-2	-	CSVEKVGGLYGYTF	TGCAGCGTTGAAAAGGTGGGCGGCCTCTATGGCTACACCTTC
-	TRBV4-1	TRBJ1-1	few	CASNSRGNTEAFF	TGCGCCAGCAACTCAAGGGGAAACACTGAAGCTTTCTTT
-	TRBV4-1	TRBJ1-1	-	CASSQVWQNTEAFF	TGCGCCAGCAGCCAAGTGTGGCAGAACACTGAAGCTTTCTTT
-	TRBV29-1	TRBJ2-3	-	CSVDLGDTQYF	TGCAGCGTTGATTTGGGGGATACGCAGTATTTT
-	TRBV25-1	TRBJ2-7	once	CASSDGGVGEQYF	TGTGCCAGCAGTGATGGCGGGGTGGGCGAGCAGTACTTC
-	TRBV10-3	TRBJ2-6	-	CAISERQQGLGSGANVLTF	TGTGCCATCAGTGAGCGCCAGCAGGGGTTAGGGTCTGGGGCCAACGTCCTGACTTTC
TRBD2	TRBV20-1	TRBJ2-5	-	CSAGRGVVQYF	TGCAGTGCTGGGAGGGGAGTAGTCCAGTACTTC
-	TRBV5-6	TRBJ2-5	-	CASSAGQHQETQYF	TGTGCCAGCAGCGCCGGACAGCACCAAGAGACCCAGTACTTC
-	TRBV2	TRBJ2-5	-	CASSQETQYF	TGTGCCAGCAGTCAGGAGACCCAGTACTTC
-	TRBV7-9	TRBJ2-7	few	CASASTDYEQYF	TGTGCCAGCGCATCGACGGACTACGAGCAGTACTTC
-	TRBV29-1	TRBJ2-1	-	CSVGSIRGVNNEQFF	TGCAGCGTTGGAAGTATAAGGGGAGTAAATAATGAGCAGTTCTTC
-	TRBV29-1	TRBJ1-4	-	CSVGRGEKLFF	TGCAGCGTTGGGCGAGGGGAAAAACTGTTTTTT
-	TRBV7-9	TRBJ2-5	-	CASSSRGIETQYF	TGTGCCAGCAGCTCCCGGGGGATTGAGACCCAGTACTTC
-	TRBV20-1	TRBJ1-2	-	CSARESDGYTF	TGCAGTGCTAGAGAGTCTGATGGCTACACCTTC
-	TRBV29-1	TRBJ2-6	few	CSVAGTPSGANVLTF	TGCAGCGTTGCCGGGACACCGTCTGGGGCCAACGTCCTGACTTTC
-	TRBV30	TRBJ1-1	-	CAWSDLGTEAFF	TGTGCCTGGTCGGACCTTGGCACTGAAGCTTTCTTT
-	TRBV5-1	TRBJ2-7	-	CASSLGQGYDEQYF	TGCGCCAGCAGCTTGGGGCAGGGGTATGACGAGCAGTACTTC
-	TRBV18	TRBJ2-5	-	CASSLGPQETQYF	TGTGCCAGCTCACTGGGACCCCAAGAGACCCAGTACTTC
TRBD1	TRBV2	TRBJ2-7	many	CASSGQGTYEQYF	TGTGCCAGTTCGGGACAGGGTACCTACGAGCAGTACTTC
-	TRBV29-1	TRBJ1-1	-	CSVVRGLSTEAFF	TGCAGCGTTGTAAGGGGATTAAGCACTGAAGCTTTCTTT